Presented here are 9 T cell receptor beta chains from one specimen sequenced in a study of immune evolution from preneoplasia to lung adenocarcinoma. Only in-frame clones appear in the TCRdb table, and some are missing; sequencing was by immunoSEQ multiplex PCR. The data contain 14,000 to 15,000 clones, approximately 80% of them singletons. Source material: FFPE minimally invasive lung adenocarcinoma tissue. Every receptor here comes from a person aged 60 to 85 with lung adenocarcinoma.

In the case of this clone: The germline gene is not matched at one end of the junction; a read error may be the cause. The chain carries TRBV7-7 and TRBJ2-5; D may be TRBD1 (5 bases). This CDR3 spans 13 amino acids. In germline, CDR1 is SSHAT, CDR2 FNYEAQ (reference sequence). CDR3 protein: CASSLGAEETQYF. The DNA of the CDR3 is TGTGCTAGCAGCTTAGGGGCGGAAGAGACCCAGTACTTC.

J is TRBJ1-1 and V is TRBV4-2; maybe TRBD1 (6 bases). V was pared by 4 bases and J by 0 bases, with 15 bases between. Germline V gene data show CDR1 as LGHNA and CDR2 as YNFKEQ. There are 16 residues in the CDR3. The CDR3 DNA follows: TGTGCCAGCAGCCCAAAGGTGGACAGCCTGAACACTGAAGCTTTCTTT. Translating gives CASSPKVDSLNTEAFF.

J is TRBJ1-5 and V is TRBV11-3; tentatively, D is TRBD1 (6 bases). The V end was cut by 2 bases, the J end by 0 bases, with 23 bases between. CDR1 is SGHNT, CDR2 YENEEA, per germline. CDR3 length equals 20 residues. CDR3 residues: CASSLSFGGLPLYSNQPQHF. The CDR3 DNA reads TGTGCCAGCAGCTTAAGTTTTGGGGGGCTGCCCCTTTATAGCAATCAGCCCCAGCATTTT.

The CDR3 bases are TGTGCCAGCAGCCCGGCTAGCGGGTCTTACTACGAGCAGTACTTC. It is translated as CASSPASGSYYEQYF. This chain joins TRBV7-3 and TRBJ2-7, with 8 bases that match TRBD2. V lost 5 bases, J lost 3 bases, and 9 bases stayed unmatched. The CDR3 has 15 amino acids. Germline V lookup: CDR1 SGHTA, CDR2 FQGTGA. Based on the CDR3 plus reference TRBV7-3 and TRBJ2-7, the full variable domain is GAGVSQTPSNKVTEKGKYVELRCDPISGHTALYWYRQSLGQGPEFLIYFQGTGAADDSGLPNDRFFAVRPEGSVSTLKIQRTERGDSAVYLCASSPASGSYYEQYFGPGTRLTVT.

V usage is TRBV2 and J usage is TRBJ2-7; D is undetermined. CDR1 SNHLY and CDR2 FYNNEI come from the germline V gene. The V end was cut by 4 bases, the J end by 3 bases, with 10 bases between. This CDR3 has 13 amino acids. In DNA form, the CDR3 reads TGTGCCAGCAGTGTGGACGGGCTCTACGAGCAGTACTTC. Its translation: CASSVDGLYEQYF.

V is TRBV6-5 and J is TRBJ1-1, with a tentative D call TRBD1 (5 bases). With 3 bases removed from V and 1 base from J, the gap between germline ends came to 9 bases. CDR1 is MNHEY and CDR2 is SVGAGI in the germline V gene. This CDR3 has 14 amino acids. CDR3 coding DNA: TGTGCCAGCAGTTATGGGGGGTCGAACACTGAAGCTTTCTTT. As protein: CASSYGGSNTEAFF.

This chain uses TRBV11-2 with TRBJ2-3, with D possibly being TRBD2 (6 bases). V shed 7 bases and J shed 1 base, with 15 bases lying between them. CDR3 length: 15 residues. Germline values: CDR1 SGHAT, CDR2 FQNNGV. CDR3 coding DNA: TGTGCCAGCACCTTGGGGGGTCACCGCACAGATACGCAGTATTTT. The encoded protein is CASTLGGHRTDTQYF.

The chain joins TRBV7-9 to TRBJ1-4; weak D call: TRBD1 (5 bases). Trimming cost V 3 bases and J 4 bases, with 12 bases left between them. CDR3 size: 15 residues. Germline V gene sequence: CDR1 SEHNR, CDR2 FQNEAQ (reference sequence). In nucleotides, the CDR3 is TGTGCCAGCAGCTTCGAACTACAGGATAATGAAAAACTGTTTTTT. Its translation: CASSFELQDNEKLFF.

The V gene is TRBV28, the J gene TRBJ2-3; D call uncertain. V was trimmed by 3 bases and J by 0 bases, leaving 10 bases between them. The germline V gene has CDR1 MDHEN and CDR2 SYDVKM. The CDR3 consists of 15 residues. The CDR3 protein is CASSFGFLSTDTQYF. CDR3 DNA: TGTGCCAGCAGTTTTGGGTTTTTAAGCACAGATACGCAGTATTTT.